This T cell receptor (beta chain) appears in the sequencing data of a study of beta chain features in type 1 diabetes. The CDR3 consists of 16 residues. Germline assignment: CDR1 SGHTA and CDR2 FQGNSA. V shed 3 bases, J shed 5 bases, and the junction held 6 bases outside the gene matches. Every bit of the isolated RNA underwent reverse transcription, so sequencing read expressed TCRB transcripts. Libraries were prepared by immunoSEQ multiplex PCR; TCRdb keeps only in-frame clonotypes and omits some of them. The repertoire holds 300,000 to 450,000 clones, around a fifth seen once, with under 0.05% in the top ten.

The chain employs TRBV7-2 and TRBJ2-3; 12 bases fit TRBD2. The sample consisted of naive CD4+ T cells from blood. The clonotype originates from a woman between 18 and 30 years old in good health. CDR3 protein: CASSLTSGGEGDTQYF. The CDR3 DNA is TGTGCCAGCAGCTTGACTAGCGGGGGAGAGGGAGATACGCAGTATTTT.